This T cell receptor beta chain was identified during a study of CD8 T cells in ankylosing spondylitis. Ten or more counts support this clonotype. As yet, its antigen is unknown. Trimming shortened V by 2 bases and J by 7 bases, and 14 bases separated the two germline ends. This CDR3 is 14 amino acids long. Germline lookup yields CDR1 ENHRY and CDR2 SYGVKD. 5'-RACE, quantitative and with molecular barcodes, yielded the TCR beta libraries. Using its own MiXCR run on the 5' RACE reads, TCRdb lists one record per CDR3 protein. The sample comprises 130,000 or so distinct CDR3 sequences, around 7% of which are singletons, and 10% to 15% rests with the top ten. General study points: Researchers reportedly found disease-linked clones significantly enriched in matched ankylosing spondylitis synovial fluid. Peripheral blood samples showed relatively rare disease-linked clones, and these clones were CD8+. A motif in TCR beta, a set of under ten highly homologous variants, appeared characteristic of ankylosing spondylitis blood.

The TCR was taken from a male donor with ankylosing spondylitis or in good health (not recorded which). The V and J genes are TRBV10-3 and TRBJ2-5; weak D call: TRBD2 (5 bases). Sequencing input: blood, either unsorted or a sorted T cell fraction (not recorded which). CDR3: CAISEQAIEGTQYF. For the CDR3, the DNA is TGTGCCATCAGTGAGCAGGCGATCGAGGGGACCCAGTACTTC.